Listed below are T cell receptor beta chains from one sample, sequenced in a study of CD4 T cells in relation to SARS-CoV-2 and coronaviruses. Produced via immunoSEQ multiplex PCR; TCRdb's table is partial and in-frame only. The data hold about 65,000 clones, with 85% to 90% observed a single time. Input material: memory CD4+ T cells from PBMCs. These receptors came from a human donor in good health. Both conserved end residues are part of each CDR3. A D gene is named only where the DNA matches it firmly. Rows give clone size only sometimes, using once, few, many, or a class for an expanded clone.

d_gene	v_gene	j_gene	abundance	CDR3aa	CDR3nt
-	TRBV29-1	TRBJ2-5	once	CSVEAGSKTQYF	TGCAGCGTTGAAGCTGGGTCCAAGACCCAGTACTTC
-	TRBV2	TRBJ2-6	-	CASPRTPSGANVLTF	TGTGCCAGCCCCCGGACACCCTCTGGGGCCAACGTCCTGACTTTC
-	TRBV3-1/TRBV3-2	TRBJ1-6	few	CASSQYTLSSYNSPLHF	TGTGCCAGCAGCCAATACACACTGAGCTCCTATAATTCACCCCTCCACTTT
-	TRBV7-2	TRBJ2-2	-	CASSPGQNTGELFF	TGTGCCAGCAGCCCTGGCCAAAACACCGGGGAGCTGTTTTTT
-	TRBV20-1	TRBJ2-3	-	CSASPRRTFTDTQYF	TGCAGTGCTAGTCCCAGGCGAACGTTCACAGATACGCAGTATTTT
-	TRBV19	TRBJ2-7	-	CASSSGGRMSYEQYF	TGTGCCAGTAGCTCGGGCGGACGGATGTCCTACGAGCAGTACTTC
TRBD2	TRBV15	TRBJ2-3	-	CATSSRLAGGTDTQYF	TGTGCCACCAGCAGTCGCCTAGCGGGAGGAACAGATACGCAGTATTTT
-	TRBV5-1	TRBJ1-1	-	CASSTSGSGDTEAFF	TGCGCCAGCAGCACTTCCGGGTCGGGGGACACTGAAGCTTTCTTT
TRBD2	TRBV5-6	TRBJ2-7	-	CASRKGTSGRADYEQYF	TGTGCCAGCAGGAAAGGGACTAGCGGGAGGGCCGACTACGAGCAGTACTTC
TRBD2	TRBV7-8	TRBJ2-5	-	CASSTLAGVETQYF	TGTGCCAGCAGCACCTTAGCGGGGGTGGAGACCCAGTACTTC
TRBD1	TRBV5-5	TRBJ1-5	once	CASSLTGDSNQPQHF	TGTGCCAGCAGCTTGACAGGGGACAGTAATCAGCCCCAGCATTTT
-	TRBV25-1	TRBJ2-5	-	CASSRDGRYQYF	TGTGCCAGTAGCCGGGACGGCCGCTACCAGTACTTC
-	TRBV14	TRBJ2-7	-	CASSQDLGSEQYF	TGTGCCAGCAGCCAAGACTTGGGAAGCGAGCAGTACTTC
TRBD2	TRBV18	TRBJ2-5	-	CASSPRSGSEETQYF	TGTGCCAGCTCACCACGGAGCGGGAGCGAGGAGACCCAGTACTTC
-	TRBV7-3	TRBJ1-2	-	CASSLDTGIPGGYTF	TGTGCCAGCAGCTTAGACACTGGGATTCCGGGTGGCTACACCTTC
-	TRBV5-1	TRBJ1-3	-	CASSLEGNSGNTIYF	TGCGCCAGCAGCTTGGAAGGGAACTCTGGAAACACCATATATTTT
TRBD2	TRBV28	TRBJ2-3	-	CASSDPTSGGDTQYF	TGTGCCAGCAGCGACCCGACTAGCGGGGGAGATACGCAGTATTTT
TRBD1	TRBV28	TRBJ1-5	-	CASSWTGMDQPQHF	TGTGCCAGCAGCTGGACAGGGATGGATCAGCCCCAGCATTTT
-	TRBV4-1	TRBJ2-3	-	CASSQTGVGLTDTQYF	TGCGCCAGCAGCCAGACTGGGGTGGGCCTCACAGATACGCAGTATTTT
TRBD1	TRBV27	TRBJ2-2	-	CASSSLTGANTGELFF	TGTGCCAGCAGTTCGTTGACAGGGGCGAACACCGGGGAGCTGTTTTTT
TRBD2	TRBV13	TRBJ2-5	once	CASSLRLAGQETQYF	TGTGCCAGCAGCTTACGTCTAGCGGGACAAGAGACCCAGTACTTC
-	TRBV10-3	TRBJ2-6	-	CAISESAGSGANVLTF	TGTGCCATCAGTGAGTCGGCGGGCTCTGGGGCCAACGTCCTGACTTTC
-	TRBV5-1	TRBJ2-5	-	CASSRGAGIETQYF	TGCGCCAGCTCGAGGGGTGCGGGTATCGAGACCCAGTACTTC
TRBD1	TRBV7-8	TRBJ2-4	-	CASSSRQGMAKNIQYF	TGTGCCAGCAGCTCTCGACAGGGGATGGCCAAAAACATTCAGTACTTC
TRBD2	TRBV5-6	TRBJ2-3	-	CASRELAGGQADTQYF	TGTGCCAGCAGAGAGTTGGCGGGAGGGCAGGCAGATACGCAGTATTTT
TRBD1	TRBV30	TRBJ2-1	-	CAWMDRAYEQFF	TGTGCCTGGATGGACAGGGCCTATGAGCAGTTCTTC
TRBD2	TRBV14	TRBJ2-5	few	CASSQDSGGTETQYF	TGTGCCAGCAGCCAAGATAGCGGGGGGACGGAGACCCAGTACTTC
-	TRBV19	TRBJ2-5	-	CASSMGGRETQYF	TGTGCCAGTAGTATGGGGGGCAGGGAGACCCAGTACTTC
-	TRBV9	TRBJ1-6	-	CASSPHRANSPLHF	TGTGCCAGCAGCCCCCACAGGGCTAATTCACCCCTCCACTTT
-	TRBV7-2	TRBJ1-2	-	CASSPILYGYTF	TGTGCCAGCAGCCCGATCCTATATGGCTACACCTTC
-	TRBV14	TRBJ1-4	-	CASSVISGATNEKLFF	TGTGCCAGCAGCGTCATATCAGGGGCAACTAATGAAAAACTGTTTTTT
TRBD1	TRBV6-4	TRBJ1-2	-	CASSEGGQGYGYTF	TGTGCCAGCAGTGAAGGGGGCCAAGGCTATGGCTACACCTTC
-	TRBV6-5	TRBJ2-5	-	CASRGDLQETQYF	TGTGCCAGCAGGGGGGACCTACAAGAGACCCAGTACTTC
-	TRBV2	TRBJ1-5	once	CASSEARGDQPQHF	TGTGCCAGCAGTGAAGCGCGCGGGGATCAGCCCCAGCATTTT
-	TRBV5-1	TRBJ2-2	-	CASNEGLTGELFF	TGCGCCAGCAATGAGGGGTTAACCGGGGAGCTGTTTTTT
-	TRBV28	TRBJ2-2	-	CASIYGSGVTGELFF	TGTGCCAGCATCTACGGGAGCGGAGTCACCGGGGAGCTGTTTTTT
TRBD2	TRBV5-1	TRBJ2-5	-	CASRDGGAGETQYF	TGCGCCAGCAGAGACGGGGGGGCGGGAGAGACCCAGTACTTC
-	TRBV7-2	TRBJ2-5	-	CASSLRAGGLQETQYF	TGTGCCAGCAGCTTACGAGCCGGGGGCCTCCAAGAGACCCAGTACTTC
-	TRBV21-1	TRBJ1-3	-	CASSLGRYSGNTIYF	TGTGCCAGCAGCCTCGGACGGTACTCTGGAAACACCATATATTTT
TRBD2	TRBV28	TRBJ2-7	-	CASLQLAGAYEQYF	TGTGCCAGCCTCCAATTAGCGGGGGCATACGAGCAGTACTTC
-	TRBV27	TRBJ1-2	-	CASRDGPNYGYTF	TGTGCCAGTCGCGACGGCCCCAACTATGGCTACACCTTC
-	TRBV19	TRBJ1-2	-	CASSITARAQSYGYTF	TGTGCCAGTAGTATAACCGCCCGCGCTCAGAGCTATGGCTACACCTTC
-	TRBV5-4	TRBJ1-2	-	CASSPNRNNYGYTF	TGTGCCAGCAGCCCAAACAGGAATAACTATGGCTACACCTTC
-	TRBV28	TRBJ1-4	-	CASSFMGREKLFF	TGTGCCAGCAGTTTTATGGGGAGGGAAAAACTGTTTTTT
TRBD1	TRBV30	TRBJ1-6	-	CAWSFGRGNSPLHF	TGTGCCTGGAGTTTCGGCAGGGGGAATTCACCCCTCCACTTT
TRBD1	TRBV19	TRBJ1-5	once	CASSRQGVSNQPQHF	TGTGCCAGTAGTAGACAGGGCGTAAGCAATCAGCCCCAGCATTTT
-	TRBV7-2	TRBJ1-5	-	CASSLVGSGQPQHF	TGTGCCAGCAGCTTAGTGGGCTCGGGGCAGCCCCAGCATTTT
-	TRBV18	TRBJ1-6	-	CASSSSHGFDSPLHF	TGTGCCAGCTCCTCCTCACATGGGTTTGATTCACCCCTCCACTTT
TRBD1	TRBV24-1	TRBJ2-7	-	CATSGQGQQEQYF	TGTGCCACCAGTGGACAGGGACAGCAAGAGCAGTACTTC
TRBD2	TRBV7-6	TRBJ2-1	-	CASSWPPGLHVGEQFF	TGTGCCAGCAGCTGGCCCCCGGGACTACACGTCGGTGAGCAGTTCTTC
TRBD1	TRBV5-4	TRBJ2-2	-	CASSLSDRATGELFF	TGTGCCAGCAGCTTGAGTGACAGGGCCACCGGGGAGCTGTTTTTT
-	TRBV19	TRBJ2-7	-	CASALGTKQYF	TGTGCCAGCGCCTTGGGAACCAAGCAGTACTTC
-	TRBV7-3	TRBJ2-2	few	CASSPSAGGALRAGELFF	TGTGCCAGCAGCCCATCGGCCGGGGGCGCATTAAGGGCCGGGGAGCTGTTTTTT
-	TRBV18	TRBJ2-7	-	CASSPGQGLEQYF	TGTGCCAGCTCACCAGGGCAGGGCCTCGAGCAGTACTTC
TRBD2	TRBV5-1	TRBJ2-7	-	CASSYPREGHYEQYF	TGCGCCAGCAGCTACCCCAGGGAGGGTCACTACGAGCAGTACTTC